A selection of T cell receptor beta chains follows, all from one sample in a study of T-cell reconstitution after alpha-beta-depleted transplantation in children. Each CDR3 protein is one row after TCRdb ran MiXCR on the PCR reads. The sample yields roughly 100,000 distinct CDR3 sequences, less than 6% seen once. Sequenced here: PBMCs, mostly from graft donor cells, sampled 60 days after TCRalphabeta/CD19-depleted stem cell transplant. The receptors derive from a female patient aged 2-15 years who had a stem cell transplant for Fanconi anemia, so the T cells may come from the graft donor. CDR3s leave out the opening cysteine and the closing phenylalanine or tryptophan.

v_call: TRBV5-1; j_call: TRBJ2-7; cdr3_aa: ASSLGQGGYEQY
v_call: TRBV7-2; j_call: TRBJ2-5; cdr3_aa: ASSSNGQVQETQY
v_call: TRBV20-1; j_call: TRBJ1-2; cdr3_aa: SGSPGHYGYT
v_call: TRBV10-3; j_call: TRBJ2-3; cdr3_aa: AIRLAGSTDTQY
v_call: TRBV12-3/TRBV12-4; j_call: TRBJ2-7; cdr3_aa: TSSFGRSITHITYEQY
v_call: TRBV6-1; j_call: TRBJ2-3; cdr3_aa: ASSEDFWEEWSTSTDTQY
v_call: TRBV10-3; j_call: TRBJ2-1; cdr3_aa: AISESGRGQYNEQF
v_call: TRBV3-1; j_call: TRBJ2-7; cdr3_aa: ASSQVLNYRTRYEQY
v_call: TRBV28; j_call: TRBJ1-1; cdr3_aa: ASRSDRGTGEAF
v_call: TRBV6-1; j_call: TRBJ2-1; cdr3_aa: AIASGTRVYNEQF
v_call: TRBV12-3/TRBV12-4; j_call: TRBJ1-1; cdr3_aa: ASSLRMNTEAF
v_call: TRBV20-1; j_call: TRBJ2-1; cdr3_aa: SARQGTYNEQF
v_call: TRBV20-1; j_call: TRBJ2-7; cdr3_aa: SVDRGFSYEQY
v_call: TRBV20-1; j_call: TRBJ2-5; cdr3_aa: SADRYQETQY
v_call: TRBV5-6; j_call: TRBJ2-3; cdr3_aa: ASGGRGGAEDTQY
v_call: TRBV2; j_call: TRBJ2-7; cdr3_aa: ASTFWTSGRVSEQY
v_call: TRBV15; j_call: TRBJ2-2; cdr3_aa: ATSRDYGEAGELF
v_call: TRBV3-1; j_call: TRBJ2-2; cdr3_aa: ASSHPGANTGELF
v_call: TRBV7-2; j_call: TRBJ2-3; cdr3_aa: ASSPLAGSTDTQY
v_call: TRBV3-1; j_call: TRBJ2-7; cdr3_aa: ASSQDRTSGYEQY
v_call: TRBV29-1; j_call: TRBJ2-1; cdr3_aa: SVVGDTWDYNEQF
v_call: TRBV3-1; j_call: TRBJ2-5; cdr3_aa: ASSQAFRTPAETQY